The 13 T cell receptor beta chains in this list originate from one sample, sequenced in a study of CD8+CD57+ T cells in acquired aplastic anemia. Profiles of TCR beta VDJ and CDR3 were generated from a genomic DNA template. TCRdb processed the reads anew with MiXCR; each CDR3 protein has one entry. The sample records 110,000 or so distinct CDR3 sequences, approximately 50% being singletons. Individuals selected for sequencing had exhibited CD8+CD57+ cell expansion on flow cytometry. The sample was sorted CD4+, CD8+, or CD8+CD57+ T cells (not recorded which) from PBMCs. These receptor sequences come from a human donor with aplastic anemia.

This chain connects TRBV19 to TRBJ2-1; a weak D match, TRBD2 (5 bases). Germline lookup yields CDR1 LNHDA and CDR2 SQIVND (reference sequence). Trimming removed 11 bases at V and 0 bases at J, with 14 bases between. The CDR3 loop spans 14 amino acids. CDR3 region: CASTSDSSYNEQFF. Here the CDR3 DNA reads TGTGCCTCAACTAGTGATAGCTCCTACAATGAGCAGTTCTTC.

In its sample, this clonotype was seen a few times. The V and J genes are TRBV19 and TRBJ1-6; 8 nucleotides line up with TRBD1. V lost 5 bases to trimming and J lost 8 bases; unmatched junction nucleotides: 5. This CDR3 has 14 amino acids. Germline assignment: CDR1 LNHDA and CDR2 SQIVND (reference sequence). The CDR3 spells CASSSGQGHSPLHF. For the CDR3, the DNA is TGTGCCAGTAGTTCAGGACAGGGCCATTCACCCCTCCACTTT.

The genes are TRBV19 and TRBJ2-7; the D gene is possibly TRBD1 (6 bases). Germline V CDR1 and CDR2: LNHDA, SQIVND (reference sequence). There are 15 residues in the CDR3. Trimming pared 5 bases from V and 0 bases from J, leaving 14 bases between. The CDR3, as DNA: TGTGCCAGTAGTTGGCGACAGGCCCTCTCCTACGAGCAGTACTTC. As protein: CASSWRQALSYEQYF.

The CDR3 sequence is CASKTGFNSPLHF. CDR3 sequence (DNA): TGTGCCAGCAAGACAGGTTTTAATTCACCCCTCCACTTT. The genes are TRBV2 and TRBJ1-6, with a possible D match to TRBD1 (6 bases). Trimming stripped 7 bases from V and 6 bases from J, with 10 bases between. Germline CDR1 SNHLY, CDR2 FYNNEI. The CDR3 is made up of 13 amino acids.

V usage is TRBV24-1 and J usage is TRBJ2-1; the D gene is possibly TRBD2 (6 bases). This CDR3 is 16 amino acids long. Germline V lookup: CDR1 KGHDR, CDR2 SFDVKD. V shed 2 bases and J shed 5 bases, with 15 bases lying between them. The CDR3 nucleotides are TGTGCCACCAGTGATTGGGGGGACCAACCAAACAATGAGCAGTTCTTC. Translated: CATSDWGDQPNNEQFF.

This CDR3 is CSAREDRAGGYSNQPQHF. DNA for the CDR3: TGCAGTGCTAGGGAGGACAGGGCGGGGGGATATAGCAATCAGCCCCAGCATTTT. V gene TRBV20-1 combines with J gene TRBJ1-5; TRBD1 agrees at 8 bases. From germline, CDR1 is DFQATT and CDR2 SNEGSKA (reference sequence). This CDR3 has 18 residues. Trimming at V came to 3 bases and at J to 0 bases, leaving 13 bases not matched to a gene.

The J gene is TRBJ2-5, the V gene TRBV18; the D call may be TRBD1 or TRBD2 (6 bases each). Germline assignment: CDR1 KGHSH and CDR2 LQKENI. This CDR3 is built from 14 residues. Between the trimmed V and J ends, which lost 8 bases and 3 bases, there was a span of 16 bases. CDR3: CASHRRGAEETQYF. CDR3 coding DNA: TGTGCCAGCCACCGGAGGGGGGCTGAAGAGACCCAGTACTTC. The complete variable domain, with remaining parts taken from reference TRBV18 and TRBJ2-5, reads NAGVMQNPRHLVRRRGQEARLRCSPMKGHSHVYWYRQLPEEGLKFMVYLQKENIIDESGMPKERFSAEFPKEGPSILRIQQVVRGDSAAYFCASHRRGAEETQYFGPGTRLLVL.

In this sample, this clonotype turned up many times. The chain recombines TRBV15 with TRBJ1-5, with D possibly matching TRBD1 (5 bases). V was pared by 1 base and J by 0 bases, with 7 bases between. Germline V gene data show CDR1 as LNHNV and CDR2 as YYDKDF (reference sequence). This CDR3 is built from 15 residues. The CDR3 sequence: CATSRGDHSNQPQHF. The CDR3, as DNA: TGTGCCACCAGCAGAGGGGACCATAGCAATCAGCCCCAGCATTTT.

The chain's CDR3 is CASSELGGNGYTF. The CDR3 bases are TGTGCCAGCAGTGAACTCGGGGGCAATGGCTACACCTTC. V usage is TRBV2 and J usage is TRBJ1-2, with a possible D match to TRBD1 (6 bases). Trimming left V 2 bases short and J 6 bases short, with 10 bases between. CDR1 SNHLY and CDR2 FYNNEI come from the germline V gene. The CDR3 totals 13 residues.

This rearrangement joins TRBV7-4 to TRBJ1-2; D is uncertain. V shed 1 base and J shed 7 bases, with 4 bases lying between them. The V gene's germline CDR1 is SGHVT and CDR2 SQSDAQ. The length of the CDR3 is 11 residues. This chain's CDR3 is CASSLETGYTF. CDR3 coding DNA: TGTGCCAGCAGCTTAGAAACTGGCTACACCTTC.

The rearrangement uses TRBV7-2 and TRBJ1-2; the match to TRBD1 covers 7 bases. Germline V CDR1 and CDR2: SGHTA, FQGNSA. The CDR3 loop spans 13 amino acids. J lost 4 bases, V lost 3 bases, and 2 bases had no gene match. The CDR3 loop is CASSLAGGYGYTF. CDR3 DNA sequence: TGTGCCAGCAGCTTGGCAGGGGGCTATGGCTACACCTTC.

This clonotype appeared many times. The V gene is TRBV11-2, the J gene TRBJ2-7, with 9 bases that match TRBD1. The CDR3 loop spans 16 amino acids. The V gene end was trimmed by 4 bases and the J gene end by 3 bases; junction bases not matched to a gene: 10. Germline CDR1 reads SGHAT; CDR2 reads FQNNGV. The CDR3 sequence: CASSSPLTGGFYEQYF. The CDR3 DNA follows: TGTGCCAGCAGCTCCCCGCTGACAGGGGGGTTCTACGAGCAGTACTTC. Drawing the rest from reference TRBV11-2 and TRBJ2-7, the complete variable domain is EAGVAQSPRYKIIEKRQSVAFWCNPISGHATLYWYQQILGQGPKLLIQFQNNGVVDDSQLPKDRFSAERLKGVDSTLKIQPAKLEDSAVYLCASSSPLTGGFYEQYFGPGTRLTVT.

V and J are TRBV6-1 and TRBJ1-3, with D possibly TRBD1 on 5 matching bases. Germline CDR1 MNHNS, CDR2 SASEGT. There are 12 residues in the CDR3. V was trimmed by 4 bases and J by 7 bases, leaving 8 bases between them. The CDR3 nucleotides are TGTGCCAGCAGTGCACAGGTTAACACCATATATTTT. Residues: CASSAQVNTIYF.